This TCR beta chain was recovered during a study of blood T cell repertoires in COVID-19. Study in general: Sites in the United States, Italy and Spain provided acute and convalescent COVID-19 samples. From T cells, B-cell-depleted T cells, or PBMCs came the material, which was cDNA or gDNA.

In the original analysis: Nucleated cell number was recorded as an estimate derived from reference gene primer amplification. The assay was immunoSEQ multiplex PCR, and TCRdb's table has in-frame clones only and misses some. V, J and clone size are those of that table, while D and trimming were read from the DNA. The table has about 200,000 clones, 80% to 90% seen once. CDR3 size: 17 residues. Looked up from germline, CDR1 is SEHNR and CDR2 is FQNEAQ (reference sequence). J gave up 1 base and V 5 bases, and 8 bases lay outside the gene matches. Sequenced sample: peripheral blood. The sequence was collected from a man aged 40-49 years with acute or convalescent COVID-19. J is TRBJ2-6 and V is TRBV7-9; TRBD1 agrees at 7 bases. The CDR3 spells CASSRSQGESGANVLTF. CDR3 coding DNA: TGTGCCAGCAGCCGGTCCCAGGGGGAATCTGGGGCCAACGTCCTGACTTTC. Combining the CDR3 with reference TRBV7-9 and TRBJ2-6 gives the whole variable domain DTGVSQNPRHKITKRGQNVTFRCDPISEHNRLYWYRQTLGQGPEFLTYFQNEAQLEKSRLLSDRFSAERPKGSFSTLEIQRTEQGDSAMYLCASSRSQGESGANVLTFGAGSRLTVL.